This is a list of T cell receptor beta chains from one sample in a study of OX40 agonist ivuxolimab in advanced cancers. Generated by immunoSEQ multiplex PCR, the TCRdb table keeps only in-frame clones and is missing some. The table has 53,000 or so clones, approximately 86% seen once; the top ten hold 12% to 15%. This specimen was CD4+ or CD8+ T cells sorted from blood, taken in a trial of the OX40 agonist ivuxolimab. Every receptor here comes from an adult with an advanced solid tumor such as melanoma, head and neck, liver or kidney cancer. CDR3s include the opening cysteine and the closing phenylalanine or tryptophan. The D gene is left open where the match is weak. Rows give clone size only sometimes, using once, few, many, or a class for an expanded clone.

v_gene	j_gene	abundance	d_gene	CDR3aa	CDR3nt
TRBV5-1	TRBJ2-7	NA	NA	CASSLSSYEQYF	TGTGCCAGCAGCTTGTCCTCGTACGAGCAGTACTTC
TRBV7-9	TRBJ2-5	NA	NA	CASSSPLSETQYF	TGTGCCAGCAGCTCCCCTCTTTCCGAGACCCAGTACTTC
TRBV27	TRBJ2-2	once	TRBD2	CASSPRTSGPGDTGELFF	TGTGCCAGCAGCCCGAGGACTAGCGGGCCAGGAGACACCGGGGAGCTGTTTTTT
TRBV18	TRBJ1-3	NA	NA	CASSPRIDTISGNTIYF	TGTGCCAGCTCACCACGAATTGACACTATCTCTGGAAACACCATATATTTT
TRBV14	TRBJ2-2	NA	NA	CASSQVFNTGELFF	TGTGCCAGCAGCCAAGTATTCAACACCGGGGAGCTGTTTTTT
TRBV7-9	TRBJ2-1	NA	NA	CASSQPNNNEQFF	TGTGCCAGCAGCCAACCAAACAACAATGAGCAGTTCTTC
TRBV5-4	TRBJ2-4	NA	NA	CASSFELAKNIQYF	TGTGCCAGCAGCTTTGAATTAGCCAAAAACATTCAGTACTTC
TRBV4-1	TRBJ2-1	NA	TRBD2	CASSPVAGGSPYNEQFF	TGCGCCAGCAGCCCCGTAGCGGGAGGGTCCCCCTACAATGAGCAGTTCTTC
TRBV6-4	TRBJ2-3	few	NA	CASSDSARADTQYF	TGTGCCAGCAGTGACTCGGCTCGCGCAGATACGCAGTATTTT
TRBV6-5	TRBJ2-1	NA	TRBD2	CASSYLETSGNEQFF	TGTGCCAGCAGTTACTTGGAAACTAGCGGAAATGAGCAGTTCTTC
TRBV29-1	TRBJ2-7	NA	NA	CSVANYRTYEQYF	TGCAGCGTTGCAAATTACAGGACCTACGAGCAGTACTTC
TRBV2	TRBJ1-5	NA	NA	CASSPQGPYSNQPQHF	TGTGCCAGCAGCCCTCAGGGCCCTTATAGCAATCAGCCCCAGCATTTT
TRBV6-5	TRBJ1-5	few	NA	CASSSYSNQPQHF	TGTGCCAGCAGCAGCTATAGCAATCAGCCCCAGCATTTT
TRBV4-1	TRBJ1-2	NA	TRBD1	CASSQAGQGQFSYGYTF	TGCGCCAGCAGCCAAGCAGGACAGGGGCAATTTAGCTATGGCTACACCTTC
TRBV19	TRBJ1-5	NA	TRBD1	CASTIQGGRASNQPQHF	TGTGCCAGTACCATCCAGGGGGGCAGGGCGAGCAATCAGCCCCAGCATTTT
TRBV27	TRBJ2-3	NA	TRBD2	CASSSGLAWSDTQYF	TGTGCCAGCAGTTCCGGACTAGCGTGGTCAGATACGCAGTATTTT
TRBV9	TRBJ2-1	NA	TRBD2	CASSASGGSSYNEQFF	TGTGCCAGCAGCGCTAGCGGGGGGAGCTCCTACAATGAGCAGTTCTTC